This TCR beta chain was obtained from a study of OX40 agonist ivuxolimab in advanced cancers. Turning to the study itself: At 82.7% male, the cohort had a mean age of roughly 60 years, ranging from 23 to 79. Points from the study as a whole: With doses of 0.1 to 3.0 mg/kg, CD4+ and CD8+ blood T cells had undergone clonal expansion by week 6.

Assay: immunoSEQ multiplex PCR; the TCRdb copy retains only in-frame clones and omits some. This sample has around 84,000 clones; roughly 90% occur once, and the top ten carry more than 9.5%. As regards this clone: Antigen: not known.

This CDR3 region has 19 residues. Germline assignment: CDR1 SGHVS and CDR2 FQNEAQ. With V trimmed by 0 bases and J by 4 bases, 14 bases remained unmatched. The chain couples TRBV7-8 to TRBJ1-1, with 10 bases fitting TRBD1. Sequencing was performed on CD4+ or CD8+ T cells sorted from blood, taken in a trial of the OX40 agonist ivuxolimab. This clonotype was sampled from an adult with an advanced solid tumor such as melanoma, head and neck, liver or kidney cancer. The DNA for the CDR3 is TGTGCCAGCAGCTTAGCCACCGAAGGGACAGGGGAGTATGGCACTGAAGCTTTCTTT. Its protein product is CASSLATEGTGEYGTEAFF.